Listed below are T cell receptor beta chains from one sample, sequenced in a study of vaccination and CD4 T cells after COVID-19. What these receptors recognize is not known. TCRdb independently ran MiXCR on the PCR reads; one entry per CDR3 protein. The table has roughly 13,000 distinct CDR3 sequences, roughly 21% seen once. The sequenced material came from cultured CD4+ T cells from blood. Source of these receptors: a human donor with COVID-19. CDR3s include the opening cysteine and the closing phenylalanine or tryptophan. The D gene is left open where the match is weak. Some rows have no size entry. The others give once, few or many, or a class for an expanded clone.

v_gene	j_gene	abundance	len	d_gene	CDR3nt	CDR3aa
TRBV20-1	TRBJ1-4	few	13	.	TGCAGTGCTAGTAGGGGGGAGGATGAAAAACTGTTTTTT	CSASRGEDEKLFF
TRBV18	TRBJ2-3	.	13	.	TGTGCCAGCTCACCCTCAAGCACAGATACGCAGTATTTT	CASSPSSTDTQYF
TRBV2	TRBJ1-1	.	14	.	TGTGCCAGCAGTGCACCCGGGATGAACACTGAAGCTTTCTTT	CASSAPGMNTEAFF
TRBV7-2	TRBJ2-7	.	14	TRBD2	TGTGCCAGCAGCTTAAGGGGCGGGGGGGTCGAGCAGTACTTC	CASSLRGGGVEQYF
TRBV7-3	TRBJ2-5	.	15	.	TGTGCCAGCGGCTTAACCTCGGATGGCCAAGAGACCCAGTACTTC	CASGLTSDGQETQYF
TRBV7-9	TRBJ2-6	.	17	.	TGTGCCAGCAGCTTTCTGACAGGCGGAGGCGGGGCCAACGTCCTGACTTTC	CASSFLTGGGGANVLTF
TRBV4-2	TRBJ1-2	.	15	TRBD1	TGTGCCAGCGGCGACCCCGGGACAGGGATTTTTGGCTACACCTTC	CASGDPGTGIFGYTF
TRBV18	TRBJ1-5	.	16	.	TGTGCCAGCTCACTCTTAGGACAGAATAGCAATCAGCCCCAGCATTTT	CASSLLGQNSNQPQHF
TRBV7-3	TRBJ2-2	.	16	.	TGTGCCAGCAGCTTAAGGGGGGGGGCCCCCACCGGGGAGCTGTTTTTT	CASSLRGGAPTGELFF
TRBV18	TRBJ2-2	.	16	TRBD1	TGTGCCAGCAGAAATTCCGGGACAGGGAACACCGGGGAGCTGTTTTTT	CASRNSGTGNTGELFF
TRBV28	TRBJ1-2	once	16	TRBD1	TGTGCCAGCAATTTAGGACTTGGGACAGGGGGTTTGAGCTACACCTTC	CASNLGLGTGGLSYTF
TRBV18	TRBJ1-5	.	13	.	TGTGCCAGCTCACTGCAGAAGAATCAGCCCCAGCATTTT	CASSLQKNQPQHF
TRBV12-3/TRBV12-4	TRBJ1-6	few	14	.	TGTGCCAGCAGTGGCACAGGGTGGCGGTCACCCCTCCACTTT	CASSGTGWRSPLHF
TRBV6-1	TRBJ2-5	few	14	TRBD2	TGTGCCAGCGGGGGGGGTTGGGGTGGCGAGACCCAGTACTTC	CASGGGWGGETQYF
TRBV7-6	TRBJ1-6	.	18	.	TGTGCCAGCAGCGAATATCCCACAGGGAGCTCCTATAATTCACCCCTCCACTTT	CASSEYPTGSSYNSPLHF
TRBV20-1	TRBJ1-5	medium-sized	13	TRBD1	TGCAGTGCTCCACAGGGGGCCCGGCAGCCCCAGCATTTT	CSAPQGARQPQHF
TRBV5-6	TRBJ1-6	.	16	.	TGTGCCAGCAGCTCTGGGCCGGGGGCGCGGAATTCACCCCTCCACTTT	CASSSGPGARNSPLHF